This T cell receptor beta chain originates from a study of precursors of human CD4 cytotoxic T cells (dated 2018 in TCRdb). In terms of the full investigation: In total, CD4+ memory subsets from roughly 15 donors went into the bulk TCR-seq analysis. Sequences for both the TCRalpha and TCRbeta chains came out of the TCR-seq analysis of 12 to 15 donors (table S7). Results and caveats for the whole study, not just this receptor: Only about 95% of the 14 donors were included in some bulk TCR-seq comparisons, suggesting that not every subset was available for every donor. Expanded effector clonotypes made up a larger fraction of IL-7Rhigh TEMRA clonotypes than of TEM or TCM clonotypes. The authors noted that a human observational design cannot definitively establish the direction of differentiation between precursor and effector cells. Compared with TCM and TEM subsets, the IL-7Rhigh and IL-7R- TEMRA subsets had more restricted TCR repertoires, with lower diversity and more expanded clonotypes.

Points on this clonotype: The target of this receptor is not known. One base away there is no much larger clone; base qualities are not given.

V loses 6 bases at its end and J loses 6 bases; junction bases beyond the gene matches: 19. The CDR3 spans 18 residues, from the cysteine through the phenylalanine. Only the CDR3 region is kept as DNA, spanning 54 bases read in frame from base 1. Reading the germline V gene (reference sequence) gives CDR1 DFQATT and CDR2 SNEGSKA. This sample was sequenced with an Illumina MiSeq. The source study handled its data this way. To quantify repertoire diversity, the Shannon-Wiener index was calculated using VDJtools. A TCRbeta clonotype counted as expanded if its clonotype frequency was 3 or higher. TCRdb ran its own pipeline on the public reads, namely fastp trimming at Q25 and MiXCR clone calling, and kept in-frame beta chains. Entries are consolidated by CDR3 protein sequence, retaining the most common genes and DNA. The V and J calls and clone size come from TCRdb's table, not from the authors' own analysis. The sample includes around 670 distinct CDR3 sequences, with 15% to 20% observed a single time. The top ten constitute about a tenth of the sample.

Bulk UMI-based TCR sequencing was performed on four sorted CD4+ memory subsets (TCM, TEM, IL-7Rhigh TEMRA, IL-7R- TEMRA) to test a precursor-effector relationship among CD4 cytotoxic T cells. Cells were obtained from peripheral blood mononuclear cells that had been isolated from human blood. This sequence originates from a human donor in good health. The chain links TRBV20-1 with TRBJ2-1, with 11 central nucleotides matching TRBD2. The sample taken for sequencing was memory CD4+ T cells from blood (PBMCs). The CDR3 loop reads CSATSGTSGGGDPNEQFF. The nucleotide sequence reads TGCAGTGCCACATCCGGAACTAGCGGGGGTGGAGACCCCAATGAGCAGTTCTTC.